This entry lists 5 T cell receptor beta chains sequenced from one sample in a study of T cell responses to AZD1222 COVID-19 vaccine. Only in-frame clones appear in the TCRdb table, and some are missing; sequencing was by immunoSEQ multiplex PCR. The repertoire holds tens of thousands of clones, with about 89% as singletons. The sample was peripheral blood, taken 28 days after the second AZD1222 dose. These receptors were obtained from an adult who received the AZD1222 COVID-19 vaccine.

This chain connects TRBV30 to TRBJ1-1; tentatively, D is TRBD1 (6 bases). Looked up from germline, CDR1 is GTSNPN and CDR2 is SVGIG (reference sequence). This CDR3 has 15 residues. The V end lost 3 bases, the J end lost 1 base, and 15 bases lay between the germline ends. In DNA, the CDR3 is TGTGCCTGGAGCTTAGGGGGGAGGACGAACACTGAAGCTTTCTTT. Translation gives CAWSLGGRTNTEAFF.

This chain links TRBV18 with TRBJ2-7; D is unresolved. Trimming shortened V by 3 bases and J by 0 bases, and 6 bases separated the two germline ends. Germline CDR1 reads KGHSH; CDR2 reads LQKENI. CDR3 length: 13 amino acids. This CDR3 is CASSPAASYEQYF. The DNA of the CDR3 is TGTGCCAGCTCACCCGCCGCCTCCTACGAGCAGTACTTC.

V and J are TRBV7-6 and TRBJ1-3, with D possibly matching TRBD1 (6 bases). Germline values: CDR1 SGHVS, CDR2 FNYEAQ. Trimming removed 1 base at V and 1 base at J, with 14 bases between. The length of the CDR3 is 17 residues. CDR3 bases: TGTGCCAGCAGCTTAGGGATGAGGGGGAGATCTGGAAACACCATATATTTT. It codes for CASSLGMRGRSGNTIYF.

This chain connects TRBV9 to TRBJ1-1; D is ambiguous. In germline, CDR1 is SGDLS, CDR2 YYNGEE. The CDR3 is made up of 14 amino acids. The V and J ends lost 0 bases and 4 bases respectively, with 10 bases between them. CDR3 residues: CASSVVERTTEAFF. CDR3 sequence (DNA): TGTGCCAGCAGCGTAGTGGAGAGAACCACTGAAGCTTTCTTT.

V and J are TRBV5-1 and TRBJ1-1; D possibly corresponds to TRBD1 (5 bases). The V end lost 6 bases, the J end lost 2 bases, and 17 bases lay between the germline ends. Germline CDR1 reads SGHRS; CDR2 reads YFSETQ. The CDR3 runs to 15 residues. CDR3 amino acids: CASKDRGPTNTEAFF. CDR3 nucleotide sequence: TGCGCCAGCAAAGACAGAGGTCCCACTAACACTGAAGCTTTCTTT. The complete variable domain, with remaining parts taken from reference TRBV5-1 and TRBJ1-1, reads KAGVTQTPRYLIKTRGQQVTLSCSPISGHRSVSWYQQTPGQGLQFLFEYFSETQRNKGNFPGRFSGRQFSNSRSEMNVSTLELGDSALYLCASKDRGPTNTEAFFGQGTRLTVV.